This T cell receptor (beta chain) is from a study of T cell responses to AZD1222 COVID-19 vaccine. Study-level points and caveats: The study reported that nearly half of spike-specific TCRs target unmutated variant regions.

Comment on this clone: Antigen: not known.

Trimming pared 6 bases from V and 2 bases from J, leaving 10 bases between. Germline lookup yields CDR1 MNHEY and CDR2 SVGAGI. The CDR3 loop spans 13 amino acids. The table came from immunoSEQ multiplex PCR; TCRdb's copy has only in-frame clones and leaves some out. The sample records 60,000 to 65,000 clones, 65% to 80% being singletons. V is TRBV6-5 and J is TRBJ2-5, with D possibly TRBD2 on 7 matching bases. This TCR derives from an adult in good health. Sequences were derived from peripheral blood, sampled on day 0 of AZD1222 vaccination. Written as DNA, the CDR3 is TGTGCCAGCAGGGCGGGGGCTCAAGAGACCCAGTACTTC. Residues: CASRAGAQETQYF.